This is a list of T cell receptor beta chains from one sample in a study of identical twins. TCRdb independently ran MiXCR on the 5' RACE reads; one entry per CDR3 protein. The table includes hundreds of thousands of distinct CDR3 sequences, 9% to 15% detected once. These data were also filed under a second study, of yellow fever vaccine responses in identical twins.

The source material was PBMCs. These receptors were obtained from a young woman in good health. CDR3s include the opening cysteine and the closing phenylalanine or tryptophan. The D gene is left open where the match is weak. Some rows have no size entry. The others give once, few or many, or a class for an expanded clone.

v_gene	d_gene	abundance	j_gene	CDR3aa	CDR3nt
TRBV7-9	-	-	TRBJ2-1	CASSEQGFHEQFF	TGTGCCAGCAGCGAACAGGGTTTCCATGAGCAGTTCTTC
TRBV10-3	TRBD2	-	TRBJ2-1	CAISESSAGGVNEQFF	TGTGCCATCAGTGAGTCGTCTGCGGGAGGGGTCAATGAGCAGTTCTTC
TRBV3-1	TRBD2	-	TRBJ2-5	CASSQGGGRRSETQYF	TGTGCCAGCAGCCAAGGAGGCGGGAGGCGTTCAGAGACCCAGTACTTC
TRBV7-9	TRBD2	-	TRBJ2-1	CASSPTILAGVGNEQFF	TGTGCCAGCAGCCCCACAATACTAGCGGGAGTTGGAAATGAGCAGTTCTTC
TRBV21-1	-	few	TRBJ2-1	CASSNTPGTGAYNEQFF	TGTGCCAGCAGCAACACCCCCGGGACAGGGGCCTACAATGAGCAGTTCTTC
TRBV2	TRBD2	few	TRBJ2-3	CASRWGGTSTDTQYF	TGTGCCAGCAGGTGGGGGGGAACTAGCACAGATACGCAGTATTTT
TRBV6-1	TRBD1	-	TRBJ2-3	CASSWTGLRDTQYF	TGTGCCAGCAGCTGGACAGGGTTGAGAGATACGCAGTATTTT
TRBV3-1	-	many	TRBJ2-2	CASSQETGPNTGELFF	TGTGCCAGCAGCCAAGAAACCGGGCCGAACACCGGGGAGCTGTTTTTT
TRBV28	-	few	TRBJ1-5	CASSLMGDQPQHF	TGTGCCAGCAGTTTAATGGGGGATCAGCCCCAGCATTTT
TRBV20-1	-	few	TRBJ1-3	CSARVVAGNTIYF	TGCAGTGCTAGAGTCGTAGCTGGAAACACCATATATTTT
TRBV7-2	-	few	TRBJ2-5	CASSLVGGLISETQYF	TGTGCCAGCAGCTTAGTGGGGGGGCTAATATCGGAGACCCAGTACTTC
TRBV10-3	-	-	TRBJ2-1	CATIARNEQFF	TGTGCCACAATAGCCCGGAATGAGCAGTTCTTC
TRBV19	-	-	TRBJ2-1	CASRGGQSYNEQFF	TGTGCCAGTAGGGGGGGACAGTCCTACAATGAGCAGTTCTTC
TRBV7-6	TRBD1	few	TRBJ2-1	CASSSSGGVGRGYNEQFF	TGTGCCAGCAGCTCGTCAGGGGGCGTGGGCCGGGGCTACAATGAGCAGTTCTTC
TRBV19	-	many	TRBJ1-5	CASSMGQYSNQPQHF	TGTGCCAGTAGTATGGGGCAGTATAGCAATCAGCCCCAGCATTTT
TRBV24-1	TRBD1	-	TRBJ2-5	CATSDSGTGKQETQYF	TGTGCCACCAGTGATTCAGGGACAGGGAAACAAGAGACCCAGTACTTC
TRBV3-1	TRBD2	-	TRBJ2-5	CASSQDWGGPLQETQYF	TGTGCCAGCAGCCAAGATTGGGGGGGACCCCTCCAAGAGACCCAGTACTTC
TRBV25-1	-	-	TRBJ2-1	CASSESNSLPYNEQFF	TGTGCCAGCAGTGAATCGAACAGCCTCCCGTACAATGAGCAGTTCTTC
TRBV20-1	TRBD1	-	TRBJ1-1	CSARGTGTNTEAFF	TGCAGTGCAAGAGGGACAGGAACGAACACTGAAGCTTTCTTT
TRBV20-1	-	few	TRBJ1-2	CSARGRAMGYGYTF	TGCAGTGCTAGGGGACGGGCGATGGGGTATGGCTACACCTTC
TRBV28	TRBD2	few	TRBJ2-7	CASSPPLAGLYEQYF	TGTGCCAGCAGTCCCCCACTAGCGGGACTTTACGAGCAGTACTTC
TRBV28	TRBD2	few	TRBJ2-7	CASSIPGGGGYEQYF	TGTGCCAGCAGTATCCCTGGGGGGGGAGGCTACGAGCAGTACTTC
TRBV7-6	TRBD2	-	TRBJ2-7	CASSFSAGGYYEQYF	TGTGCCAGCAGCTTTTCCGCGGGAGGGTACTACGAGCAGTACTTC
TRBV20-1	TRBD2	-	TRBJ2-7	CSAGLAGVYEQYF	TGCAGTGCGGGACTAGCGGGGGTATACGAGCAGTACTTC
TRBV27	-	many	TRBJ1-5	CASSPGKGGNQPQHF	TGTGCCAGCAGTCCCGGGAAAGGAGGCAATCAGCCCCAGCATTTT
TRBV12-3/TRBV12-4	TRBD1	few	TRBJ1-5	CASTSGQADQPQHF	TGTGCCAGCACCTCTGGACAGGCGGATCAGCCCCAGCATTTT
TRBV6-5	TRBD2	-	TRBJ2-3	CASSYGITSGDTDTQYF	TGTGCCAGCAGTTACGGTATAACTAGCGGGGACACAGATACGCAGTATTTT
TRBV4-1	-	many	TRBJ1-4	CASSQRSLPTAAVDEKLFF	TGCGCCAGCAGCCAAAGATCCCTGCCGACAGCAGCAGTAGACGAAAAACTGTTTTTT
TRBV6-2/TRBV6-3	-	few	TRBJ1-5	CASNLWGQPQHF	TGTGCCAGCAACCTATGGGGGCAGCCCCAGCATTTT
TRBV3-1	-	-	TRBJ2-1	CASSRPDRISYNEQFF	TGTGCCAGCAGCCGACCCGACAGGATCTCCTACAATGAGCAGTTCTTC
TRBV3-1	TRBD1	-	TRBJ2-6	CASSHLQGTGANVLTF	TGTGCCAGCAGCCACTTACAGGGGACTGGGGCCAACGTCCTGACTTTC
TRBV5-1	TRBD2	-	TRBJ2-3	CASSIGRASDTQYF	TGCGCCAGCAGCATCGGGAGGGCTTCAGATACGCAGTATTTT
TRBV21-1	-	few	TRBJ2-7	CASIPNGIYAGQSYEQYF	TGTGCCAGCATCCCAAACGGGATTTATGCGGGACAATCCTACGAGCAGTACTTC
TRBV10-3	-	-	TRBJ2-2	CAITSPTDSSTGELFF	TGTGCCATCACGTCCCCCACAGACAGTAGCACCGGGGAGCTGTTTTTT
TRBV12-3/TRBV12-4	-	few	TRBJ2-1	CASSRLSRFSYNEQFF	TGTGCCAGCAGTCGACTCTCCCGCTTCTCCTACAATGAGCAGTTCTTC
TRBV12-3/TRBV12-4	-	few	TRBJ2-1	CASTQDRDGEQFF	TGTGCCAGCACCCAGGACCGAGATGGTGAGCAGTTCTTC
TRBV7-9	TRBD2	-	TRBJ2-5	CASSNRVAGGIQETQYF	TGTGCCAGCAGCAACCGGGTAGCGGGAGGTATACAAGAGACCCAGTACTTC
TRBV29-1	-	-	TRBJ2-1	CSVEFVGGQSYNEQFF	TGCAGCGTTGAGTTCGTGGGGGGGCAGTCCTACAATGAGCAGTTCTTC
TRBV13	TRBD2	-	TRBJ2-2	CASSLKAHSGTSGFRRTGELFF	TGTGCCAGCAGCCTTAAGGCCCACTCCGGGACTAGCGGGTTCAGACGCACCGGGGAGCTGTTTTTT
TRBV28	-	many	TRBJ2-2	CASSPPDNTGELFF	TGTGCCAGCAGTCCCCCGGATAACACCGGGGAGCTGTTTTTT
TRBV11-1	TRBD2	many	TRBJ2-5	CASSPGTSGSSGETQYF	TGTGCCAGCAGCCCCGGGACTAGCGGGAGTTCGGGAGAGACCCAGTACTTC
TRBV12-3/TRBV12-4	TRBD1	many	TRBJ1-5	CASSLGTGLRSNQPQHF	TGTGCCAGCAGTCTCGGGACAGGGTTACGGAGCAATCAGCCCCAGCATTTT
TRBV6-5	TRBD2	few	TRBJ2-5	CASSYSGGSRETQYF	TGTGCCAGCAGTTACTCGGGCGGGAGTCGTGAGACCCAGTACTTC
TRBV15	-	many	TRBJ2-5	CATSRDRIQETQYF	TGTGCCACCAGCAGAGACAGGATCCAAGAGACCCAGTACTTC
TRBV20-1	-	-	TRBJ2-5	CSARLEPSGETQYF	TGCAGTGCTAGATTAGAACCCTCTGGAGAGACCCAGTACTTC
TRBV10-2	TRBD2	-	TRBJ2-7	CASSSPTDVGGSGISYEQYF	TGCGCCAGCAGTTCCCCCACCGACGTCGGCGGGAGCGGGATCTCCTACGAGCAGTACTTC
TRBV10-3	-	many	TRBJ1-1	CAISDQGRNTEAFF	TGTGCCATCAGTGATCAGGGGCGGAACACTGAAGCTTTCTTT
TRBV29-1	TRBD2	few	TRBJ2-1	CSVMGWLADYNEQFF	TGCAGCGTTATGGGGTGGCTAGCGGACTACAATGAGCAGTTCTTC
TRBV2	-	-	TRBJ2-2	CASNQAANTGELFF	TGTGCCAGCAACCAGGCCGCGAACACCGGGGAGCTGTTTTTT
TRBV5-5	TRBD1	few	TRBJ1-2	CASRLTGGYTF	TGTGCCAGCAGACTGACAGGGGGCTACACCTTC
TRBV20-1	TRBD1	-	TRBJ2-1	CSARDSRGPYNEQFF	TGCAGTGCTAGAGATAGCAGGGGGCCCTACAATGAGCAGTTCTTC
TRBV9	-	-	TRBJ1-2	CASSYMTF	TGTGCCAGCAGCTATATGACCTTC
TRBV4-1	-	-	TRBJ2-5	CASSQWRGETQYF	TGCGCCAGCAGCCAATGGAGGGGTGAGACCCAGTACTTC
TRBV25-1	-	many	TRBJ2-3	CASSEYRRAASTDTQYF	TGTGCCAGCAGTGAATATCGGAGGGCCGCTAGCACAGATACGCAGTATTTT
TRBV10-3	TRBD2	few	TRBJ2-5	CAISEVLAGNQETQYF	TGTGCCATCAGTGAAGTTCTAGCGGGCAACCAAGAGACCCAGTACTTC